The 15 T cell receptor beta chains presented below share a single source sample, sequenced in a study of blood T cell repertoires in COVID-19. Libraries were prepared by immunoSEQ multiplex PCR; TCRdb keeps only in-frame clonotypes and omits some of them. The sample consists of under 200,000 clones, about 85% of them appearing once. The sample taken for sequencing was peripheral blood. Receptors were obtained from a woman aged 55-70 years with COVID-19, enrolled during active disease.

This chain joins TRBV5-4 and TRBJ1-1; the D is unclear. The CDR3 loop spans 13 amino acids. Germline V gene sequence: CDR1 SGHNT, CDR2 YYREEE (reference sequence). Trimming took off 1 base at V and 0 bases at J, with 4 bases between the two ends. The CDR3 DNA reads TGTGCCAGCAGCTTGACAGTGAACACTGAAGCTTTCTTT. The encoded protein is CASSLTVNTEAFF.

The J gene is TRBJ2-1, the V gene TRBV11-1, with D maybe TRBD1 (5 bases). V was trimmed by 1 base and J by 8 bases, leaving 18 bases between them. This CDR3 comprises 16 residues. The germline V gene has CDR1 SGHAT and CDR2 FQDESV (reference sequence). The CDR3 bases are TGTGCCAGCAGCTTAGGGACCCAGGGTGGAAGAGATGAGCAGTTCTTC. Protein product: CASSLGTQGGRDEQFF.

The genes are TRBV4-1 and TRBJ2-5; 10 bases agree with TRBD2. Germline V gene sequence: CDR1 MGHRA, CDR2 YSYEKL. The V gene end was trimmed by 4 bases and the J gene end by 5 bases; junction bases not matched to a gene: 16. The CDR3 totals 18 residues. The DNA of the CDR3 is TGCGCCAGCAGCCTATCCGGGGCTAGCGGGAGAGAGGGGGAGACCCAGTACTTC. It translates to CASSLSGASGREGETQYF.

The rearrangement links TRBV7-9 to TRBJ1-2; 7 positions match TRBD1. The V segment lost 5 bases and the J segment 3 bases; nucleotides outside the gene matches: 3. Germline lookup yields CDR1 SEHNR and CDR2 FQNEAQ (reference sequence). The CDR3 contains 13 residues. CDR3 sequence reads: CASSRDSHYGYTF. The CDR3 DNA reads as TGTGCCAGCAGCCGGGACAGTCACTATGGCTACACCTTC.

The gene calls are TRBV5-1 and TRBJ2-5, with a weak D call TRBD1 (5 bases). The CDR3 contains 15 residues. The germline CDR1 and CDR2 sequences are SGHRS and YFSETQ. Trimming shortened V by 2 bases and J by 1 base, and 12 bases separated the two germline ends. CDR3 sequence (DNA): TGCGCCAGCAGCTTTTCGACAGCCATCCAAGAGACCCAGTACTTC. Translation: CASSFSTAIQETQYF. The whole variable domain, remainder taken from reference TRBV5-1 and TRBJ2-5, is KAGVTQTPRYLIKTRGQQVTLSCSPISGHRSVSWYQQTPGQGLQFLFEYFSETQRNKGNFPGRFSGRQFSNSRSEMNVSTLELGDSALYLCASSFSTAIQETQYFGPGTRLLVL.

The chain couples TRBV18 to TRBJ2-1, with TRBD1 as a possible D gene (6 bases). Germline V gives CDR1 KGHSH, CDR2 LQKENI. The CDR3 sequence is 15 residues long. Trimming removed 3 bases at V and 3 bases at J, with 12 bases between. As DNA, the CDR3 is TGTGCCAGCTCACCTTTGACAGGCTTCTACAATGAGCAGTTCTTC. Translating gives CASSPLTGFYNEQFF. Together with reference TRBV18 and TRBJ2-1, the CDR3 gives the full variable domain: NAGVMQNPRHLVRRRGQEARLRCSPMKGHSHVYWYRQLPEEGLKFMVYLQKENIIDESGMPKERFSAEFPKEGPSILRIQQVVRGDSAAYFCASSPLTGFYNEQFFGPGTRLTVL.

The CDR3: CASRGQGSDEQYV. The DNA of the CDR3 is TGTGCCAGTAGGGGACAGGGTAGCGACGAGCAGTACGTC. The rearrangement links TRBV19 to TRBJ2-7; 9 nucleotides agree with TRBD1. Germline values: CDR1 LNHDA, CDR2 SQIVND (reference sequence). The CDR3 has 13 residues. J gave up 5 bases and V 6 bases, and 5 bases lay outside the gene matches.

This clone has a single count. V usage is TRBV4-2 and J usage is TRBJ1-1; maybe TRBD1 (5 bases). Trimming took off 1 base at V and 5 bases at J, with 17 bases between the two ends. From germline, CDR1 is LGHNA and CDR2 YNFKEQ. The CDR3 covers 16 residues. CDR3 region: CASSQGRAVQATEAFF. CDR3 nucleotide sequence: TGTGCCAGCAGCCAAGGCAGGGCGGTTCAGGCGACTGAAGCTTTCTTT.

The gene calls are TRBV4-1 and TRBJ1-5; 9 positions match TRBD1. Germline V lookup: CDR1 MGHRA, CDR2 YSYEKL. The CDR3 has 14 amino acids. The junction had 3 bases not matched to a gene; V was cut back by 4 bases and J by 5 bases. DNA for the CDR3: TGCGCCAGCAGCCTCAGACAGGGGGATCAGCCCCAGCATTTT. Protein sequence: CASSLRQGDQPQHF.

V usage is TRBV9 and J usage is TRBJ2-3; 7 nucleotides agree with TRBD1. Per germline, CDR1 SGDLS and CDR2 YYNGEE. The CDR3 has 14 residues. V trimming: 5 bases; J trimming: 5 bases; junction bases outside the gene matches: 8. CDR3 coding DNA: TGTGCCAGCAGTTTAGGACAGGCCGGAGATACGCAGTATTTT. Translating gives CASSLGQAGDTQYF.

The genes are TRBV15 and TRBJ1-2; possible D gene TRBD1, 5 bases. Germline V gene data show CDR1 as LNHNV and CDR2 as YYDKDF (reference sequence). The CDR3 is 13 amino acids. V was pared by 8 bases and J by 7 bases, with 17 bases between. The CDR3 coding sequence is TGTGCCACCGTTAAAGGGGTCGACGGTGGCTACACCTTC. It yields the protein CATVKGVDGGYTF.

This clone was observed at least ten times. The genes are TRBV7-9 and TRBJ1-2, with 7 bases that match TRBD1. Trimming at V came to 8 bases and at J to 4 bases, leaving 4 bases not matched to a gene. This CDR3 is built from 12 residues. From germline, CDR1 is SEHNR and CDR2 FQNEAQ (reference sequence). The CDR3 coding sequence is TGTGCCAGCGTTGAGGGGGCCTATGGCTACACCTTC. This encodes CASVEGAYGYTF.

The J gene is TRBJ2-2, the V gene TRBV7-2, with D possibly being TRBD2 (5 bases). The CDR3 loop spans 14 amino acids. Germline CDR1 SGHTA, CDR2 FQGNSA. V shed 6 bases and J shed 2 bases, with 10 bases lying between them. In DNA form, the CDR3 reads TGTGCCAGCAGAGGGCTAGCTAACACCGGGGAGCTGTTTTTT. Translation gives CASRGLANTGELFF.

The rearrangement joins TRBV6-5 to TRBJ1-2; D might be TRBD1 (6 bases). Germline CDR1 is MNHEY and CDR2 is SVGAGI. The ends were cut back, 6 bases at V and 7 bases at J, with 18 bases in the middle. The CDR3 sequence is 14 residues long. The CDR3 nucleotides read TGTGCCAGCAGCCCAAGAAGGGGGGGAACTGGCTACACCTTC. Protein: CASSPRRGGTGYTF.

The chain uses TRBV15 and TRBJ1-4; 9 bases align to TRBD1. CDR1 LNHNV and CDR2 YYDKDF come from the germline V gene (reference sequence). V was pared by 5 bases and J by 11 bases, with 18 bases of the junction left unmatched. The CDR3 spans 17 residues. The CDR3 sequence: CATSPSGQGPTSEKLFF. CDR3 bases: TGTGCCACCAGCCCCTCGGGACAGGGCCCCACCTCGGAGAAACTGTTTTTT.